This T cell receptor (beta chain) originates from a study of cytomegalovirus exposure and HLA in healthy donors listed by TCRdb under 2017. Some background on the complete study: An earlier analysis of roughly 610 of the donors reported approximately 260 Gb of sequence data and around 120 million unique TCR beta sequences obtained from roughly 170 million T cells. An early release covering roughly 640 HLA-typed donors comprised about 320 gigabases of sequencing data and around 80 million unique TCR sequences. Of the roughly 390 genotyped donors, more than 75% were placed in the genetic ancestry cluster associated with self-reported Caucasian donors. The study aimed to test whether signatures of past pathogen exposure could be identified by cataloging public T cell receptors. The study profiled the T cell repertoires of hundreds of subjects by immunosequencing and related them to cytomegalovirus serostatus. In addition to the first cohort of 650 to 750 subjects, a separate validation cohort of some 120 different subjects was used. The study combined high-throughput TCR immunosequencing, statistical association of individual TCRs with disease status, and machine learning to predict cytomegalovirus infection status. To study patterns of TCR occurrence, a later analysis re-analyzed previously published TCR beta repertoires from 550 to 800 donors and added high-resolution HLA genotyping. The later analysis used no new phenotypic data to find candidate immune exposures, relying instead on TCR beta sequences and their occurrence across donors. An earlier analysis of some 500 of the donors applied high-throughput TCR beta sequencing to assess whether each TCR beta V gene segment acted as functional or pseudogenic. Donor age, sex, ethnicity and CMV serostatus were compiled alongside the repertoire data. A later genetic analysis used genome-wide SNP genotypes for about 60% of the roughly 700 donors, treating that subset as a discovery cohort. Every discovery cohort repertoire had been produced on one sequencing platform. Class I and class II HLA loci were covered by the typing at four-digit resolution. The number of donors typed differed by locus, with about 629-640 for A, B, C, DRB1 and DQB1, roughly 550 for DQA1, some 570 for DPA1, and 450 to 480 for DPB1. A few DR-DQ haplotypes were treated as single units for association and clustering because of strong linkage in the cohort. On average, over 200,000 unique TCR beta nucleotide sequences were sequenced per donor among fewer than 500 genotyped donors of the cohort, with about 19% of those sequences being non-productive. What the authors observed across the whole study: In a later analysis, the rate of TCR association differed among HLA loci, with DRB1 alleles having the most associated TCRs and HLA-C alleles having the fewest. Several of the top co-occurrence clusters appeared to be linked to parvovirus B19, influenza, CMV and Epstein-Barr virus, according to a later analysis. According to the authors, the approach could potentially be generalized to other disease states and immunological phenotypes. A further reported finding was that TCR beta sequences accurately predicted the HLA-A and HLA-B alleles for most subjects in the first cohort. According to a later genetic analysis, donors in an Asian-associated ancestry cluster had fewer N-insertions in productive TCRs than the approximately 700-donor mean. An association between a missense DCLRE1C variant and V-gene and J-gene trimming of TCR beta chains was found in a later genetic analysis and replicated in an independent cohort. In vitro tests confirmed that a few of the cytomegalovirus-associated TCR beta chains recognize cytomegalovirus antigens. The classifier was reported to diagnose cytomegalovirus status with high specificity and sensitivity in both the original cohort and the validation cohort. Most TCR sequences were seen in very few donors, while some public TCRs were found in many individuals. In an earlier analysis of 500 to 650 of the donors, most TCR beta V segments appeared in productive rearrangements about 90% or about 30% of the time, broadly matching IMGT annotations. The only immune exposure information available for the cohort was CMV serostatus. Only TCR beta chains were sequenced in this cohort, and the absence of alpha or paired-chain data limited detectable features. In a later analysis, HLA-associated TCR beta chains were found to be more clonally expanded and to have lower generation probabilities than equally common non-associated chains. The earlier analysis of approximately 560 of the donors excluded 15 to 20 rarely observed V segments, including chromosome 9 orphons, because counts were too low. In the study, some 180 TCR beta chains were listed as associated with cytomegalovirus. The sequencing pipeline was judged likely to have produced a cluster of highly shared sequence variants as a technical artifact. Correlated functional status among segregating V segments might be attributable to linkage disequilibrium, but an unknown experimental factor could not be ruled out. Some IMGT-functional V segments, including TRBV6-2 and TRBV6-3, could not be told apart with the 87-base-pair reads, so those segments were excluded. HLA typing was unavailable for some donors at each locus, so association tests used only the typed subset. Roughly uniform sequencing depth across donors was assumed in presence/absence analyses, although this assumption may not hold. A later analysis found that most CMV-associated TCR beta chains appeared HLA-restricted, with HLA associations seemingly driven largely by CMV exposure. Assigning TCR associations to individual alleles was difficult when HLA alleles, especially DR and DQ, strongly co-occurred. Specific HLA alleles were associated with about 17,000 TCR beta sequences at a false discovery rate of 0.05 in a later analysis.

The CDR3 sequence holds 15 residues, the cysteine and phenylalanine included. Here the CDR3 DNA is all that survives: 45 bases in frame from base 1. CDR1 SGHAT and CDR2 FQNNGV were looked up in the germline V gene. V is trimmed back by 5 bases and J by 7 bases, and the junction contains 12 bases that no gene match accounts for. Regarding this clone: The antigen it recognizes is unknown. Base qualities were left out, and no much larger clone turns up one base away.

Library generation was performed with the immunoSEQ multiplex PCR assay. For the multiplex PCR, a mixture combining 60 forward primers for TCR Vbeta segments and 13 reverse primers for TCR Jbeta segments was used. The CDR3 region of rearranged TCR beta genes was amplified from genomic DNA with a multiplex PCR assay. The Illumina HiSeq System was used to sequence the amplified TCR beta libraries as 87-base-pair reads. As for the original processing: Across the 670 or so repertoires, a later analysis counted some 80 million unique TCR beta chains, around 11 million of which were shared by at least two donors. Raw reads were error-corrected and collapsed into unique sequences by a nearest-neighbor algorithm in which closely related sequences were merged to remove PCR and sequencing errors. CDR3 sequences were aligned to IMGT reference sequences to assign V, D and J gene segments. For a sequence to be retained, a match of at least six nucleotides was required to both a V gene segment and a J gene segment. Rearrangements were called productive when the CDR3 lacked stop codons and stayed in frame with V and J; all others were non-productive. Following IMGT convention, CDR3 was defined as the stretch from the second conserved V-encoded cysteine to the conserved J-encoded phenylalanine. The earlier analysis of 550 to 650 of the donors excluded any sequence lacking an unambiguous match to a single V gene segment. An earlier analysis of several hundred of the donors called V segments functional above 56.7% productive rearrangements and segregating when the between-donor standard deviation exceeded 5%. A statistical classification framework was developed to diagnose cytomegalovirus status using the catalog of TCR beta chain sequences. In a later analysis, V and J genes were assigned by comparing TCR nucleotide sequences against IMGT/GENE-DB human TR gene sequences. In a later analysis, CDR3 sequences and most-parsimonious VDJ recombination scenarios were assigned using the TCRdist pipeline. In a later analysis, each TCR beta chain was defined by its CDR3 amino acid sequence together with its V-gene family, and reads lacking a unique V-gene family were excluded. In a later analysis, around 650 highly shared, low-generation-probability nucleotide sequences were removed to address suspected cross-contamination and a sequencing artifact. A later analysis calculated a clonal expansion index for each public chain from normalized within-repertoire ranks of inferred template counts. A later analysis computed generation probabilities with a VDJ recombination model fitted to out-of-frame rearrangements, and checked the results against IGoR. Hypergeometric tests were used in a later analysis to score TCR-TCR, TCR-HLA and TCR-CMV co-occurrence, with a repertoire-size bias correction applied to the TCR pairs. A later analysis estimated false discovery rates by permuting HLA or CMV assignments 20 times. In a later analysis, co-occurring TCRs were grouped with DBSCAN, and TCRdist sequence similarity was added when clustering was performed within HLA-allele-positive subsets. Repertoires with fewer than 30,000 or more than 120,000 public chains, plus five repertoires with anomalous nucleotide sharing, were excluded from co-occurrence clustering. TCRdb provides this immuneACCESS table in a form limited to in-frame rearrangements. Some clones are lacking; in checked studies, under half of them reflect an unresolved V gene, and why the rest are absent is not known. That table furnishes V, J and clone size, whereas the DNA furnished D and trimming. The sample table shows about 60,000 clones, and 65% to 80% are seen once. The ten largest clones take up about a third of the sample.

The cohort comprised some 730 healthy bone marrow donors. All cohort members were sampled while nominally healthy, although unrecorded immune exposures were likely present. The donor tested CMV seropositive and was one of the 289 seropositive cohort members. A peripheral blood sample was collected from each donor, and TCR beta sequencing was performed on peripheral blood mononuclear cells. Genomic DNA was extracted from the blood cell samples with the Qiagen DNeasy Blood Extraction Kit. The sequence derives from a man aged 35-49 years in good health and CMV-seropositive. Material for sequencing was PBMCs. Recombination linked TRBV11-2 to TRBJ1-2, and 8 junction bases match TRBD1. The base sequence is TGTGCCAGCAGCGCTCAAAGGACAGGGCCCGGTGGCTACACCTTC. Translated, it reads CASSAQRTGPGGYTF.